These 32 T cell receptor beta chains came from one sample sequenced in a study of graft-versus-host responses after intestinal transplantation. Their antigens remain unidentified. Data came from immunoSEQ multiplex PCR; TCRdb stores just in-frame clones and leaves some out. The data show about 110,000 clones, just over 90% seen once. The starting material was unstimulated CD4+ T cells sorted from spleen or lymph node cells, obtained before transplant. The receptors here all came from a human donor who was the organ donor for an intestinal transplant.

The rearrangement links TRBV10-1 to TRBJ2-1; 9 nucleotides agree with TRBD2. The germline gives CDR1 WNHNN, CDR2 SYGVQD (reference sequence). The V segment lost 0 bases and the J segment 6 bases; nucleotides outside the gene matches: 6. CDR3 size: 16 residues. The CDR3 is CASSESGGRAVNEQFF. The DNA for the CDR3 is TGCGCCAGCAGTGAGTCAGGCGGGAGGGCCGTCAATGAGCAGTTCTTC.

The chain is built from TRBV10-3 and TRBJ1-2; a possible D gene is TRBD1 (5 bases). V was shortened by 0 bases and J by 8 bases, with 19 bases between the two germline ends. The CDR3 loop spans 16 amino acids. CDR1 ENHRY and CDR2 SYGVKD come from the germline V gene. The CDR3: CAISESEGALRGGYTF. The CDR3, as DNA: TGTGCCATCAGTGAGTCGGAAGGGGCCCTTAGGGGCGGCTACACCTTC.

This clone was seen a single time. V usage is TRBV10-3 and J usage is TRBJ2-7, with TRBD2 identical over 14 bases. J gave up 1 base and V 8 bases, and 16 bases lay outside the gene matches. The length of the CDR3 is 19 residues. Looked up from germline, CDR1 is ENHRY and CDR2 is SYGVKD. For the CDR3, the DNA is TGTGCCATCTCCGGTGGGAGTCCGGGACTAGCGGGAGTATCCTACGAGCAGTACTTC. Translated: CAISGGSPGLAGVSYEQYF.

The V call is TRBV4-1, the J call TRBJ2-6; D possibly matches TRBD1 or TRBD2 (5 bases each). The V end was cut by 0 bases, the J end by 2 bases, with 14 bases between. CDR3 size: 18 residues. The V gene's germline CDR1 is MGHRA and CDR2 YSYEKL. The CDR3 spells CASSQDRDAGTGANVLTF. CDR3 nucleotide sequence: TGCGCCAGCAGCCAAGATCGGGACGCAGGGACTGGGGCCAACGTCCTGACTTTC.

This clone is a singleton in its sample. The chain is built from TRBV5-1 and TRBJ2-1, with 7 bases fitting TRBD2. The CDR3 sequence is 14 residues long. Germline lookup yields CDR1 SGHRS and CDR2 YFSETQ. J lost 5 bases, V lost 4 bases, and 6 bases had no gene match. CDR3 coding DNA: TGCGCCAGCAGCGGAGTAGCGGGCAACAATGAGCAGTTCTTC. It encodes CASSGVAGNNEQFF.

The chain links TRBV6-1 to TRBJ2-1; D might be TRBD2 (5 bases). Germline V gene lookup returns CDR1 MNHNS and CDR2 SASEGT. The V end was cut by 3 bases, the J end by 4 bases, with 10 bases between. The CDR3 is 14 amino acids. CDR3 nucleotide sequence: TGTGCCAGCAGTGAGAGCGGAATATACAATGAGCAGTTCTTC. Its protein is CASSESGIYNEQFF.

This clone came up once. The V and J genes are TRBV7-9 and TRBJ1-2; 8 bases align to TRBD1. There are 15 residues in the CDR3. Looked up from germline, CDR1 is SEHNR and CDR2 is FQNEAQ (reference sequence). V lost 0 bases to trimming and J lost 8 bases; unmatched junction nucleotides: 8. The CDR3 sequence: CASSLAPGGAGGYTF. CDR3 sequence (DNA): TGTGCCAGCAGCTTAGCGCCAGGGGGCGCGGGAGGCTACACCTTC.

This clone was seen a single time. The chain links TRBV19 to TRBJ2-7; possibly TRBD1 or TRBD2 for D (6 bases each). CDR1 and CDR2 (germline): LNHDA, SQIVND (reference sequence). The CDR3 sequence is 16 residues long. Trimming took 4 bases from V and 4 from J, leaving 20 bases between them. The DNA for the CDR3 is TGTGCCAGTAGTAACCAGGGCCTGGGGGGCATTTACGAGCAGTACTTC. This sequence encodes CASSNQGLGGIYEQYF.

The chain recombines TRBV5-1 with TRBJ2-3; TRBD2 agrees at 9 bases. V lost 4 bases, J lost 4 bases, and 4 bases stayed unmatched. The CDR3 sequence is 14 residues long. CDR1 is SGHRS, CDR2 YFSETQ, per germline. The CDR3 reads CASSGLASADTQYF. The CDR3 coding sequence is TGCGCCAGCAGCGGACTAGCGAGCGCAGATACGCAGTATTTT. Full variable domain (rest looked up from reference TRBV5-1 and TRBJ2-3): KAGVTQTPRYLIKTRGQQVTLSCSPISGHRSVSWYQQTPGQGLQFLFEYFSETQRNKGNFPGRFSGRQFSNSRSEMNVSTLELGDSALYLCASSGLASADTQYFGPGTRLTVL.

V gene TRBV6-5 combines with J gene TRBJ1-1, with a weak D call TRBD1 (6 bases). V dropped 7 bases and J dropped 5 bases, with 14 bases sitting between them. This CDR3 is built from 13 residues. CDR1 and CDR2 from the germline V gene are MNHEY and SVGAGI. This CDR3 is CASTNYRVTEAFF. In DNA form, the CDR3 reads TGTGCCAGCACCAACTACAGGGTTACTGAAGCTTTCTTT.

The chain combines TRBV12-2 with TRBJ1-1; the table's TRBD1 call for D was not verified on the DNA. TRBV12-2 is a documented pseudogene. This CDR3 has 15 residues. The CDR3 DNA reads as TGTGCAAGTCGCCCTCGGGACAGGGGGGACACTGAAGCTTTCTTT. It codes for CASRPRDRGDTEAFF.

The gene calls are TRBV11-2 and TRBJ2-7, with D uncertain. Germline V gene sequence: CDR1 SGHAT, CDR2 FQNNGV. This CDR3 has 11 residues. The V end lost 5 bases, the J end lost 4 bases, and 6 bases lay between the germline ends. CDR3 in DNA: TGTGCCAGCAGCCCCGGGTACGAGCAGTACTTC. Its protein is CASSPGYEQYF. Using reference TRBV11-2 and TRBJ2-7 for the parts outside the CDR3, the full variable domain is EAGVAQSPRYKIIEKRQSVAFWCNPISGHATLYWYQQILGQGPKLLIQFQNNGVVDDSQLPKDRFSAERLKGVDSTLKIQPAKLEDSAVYLCASSPGYEQYFGPGTRLTVT.

The chain couples TRBV5-4 to TRBJ1-2; D might be TRBD1 (6 bases). V was pared by 0 bases and J by 5 bases, with 11 bases between. CDR1 is SGHNT and CDR2 is YYREEE in the germline V gene (reference sequence). This CDR3 has 14 residues. DNA of the CDR3: TGTGCCAGCAGCTTGGCCGGGACACAATATGGCTACACCTTC. Its translation is CASSLAGTQYGYTF.

The chain combines TRBV2 with TRBJ2-1; D uncertain. Germline V gene sequence: CDR1 SNHLY, CDR2 FYNNEI. The CDR3 length is 10 residues. V was shortened by 1 base and J by 13 bases, with 5 bases between the two germline ends. CDR3 amino acids: CASSEGLQFF. The DNA for the CDR3 is TGTGCCAGCAGTGAAGGTTTACAGTTCTTC.

This chain uses TRBV5-1 with TRBJ2-7; TRBD1 agrees at 7 bases. From germline, CDR1 is SGHRS and CDR2 YFSETQ. CDR3 size: 13 residues. The junction had 3 bases not matched to a gene; V was cut back by 4 bases and J by 2 bases. The CDR3 sequence: CASSMTGTYEQYF. CDR3 DNA sequence: TGCGCCAGCAGCATGACAGGGACCTACGAGCAGTACTTC.

This sequence joins TRBV19 and TRBJ2-3; D gene unclear. Trimming took off 5 bases at V and 7 bases at J, with 10 bases between the two ends. The CDR3 has 12 residues. Germline CDR1 is LNHDA and CDR2 is SQIVND (reference sequence). CDR3 protein: CASSLDGYTQYF. The CDR3 nucleotides are TGTGCCAGTAGTCTGGACGGTTATACGCAGTATTTT. Full variable domain (outside the CDR3, taken from reference TRBV19 and TRBJ2-3): DGGITQSPKYLFRKEGQNVTLSCEQNLNHDAMYWYRQDPGQGLRLIYYSQIVNDFQKGDIAEGYSVSREKKESFPLTVTSAQKNPTAFYLCASSLDGYTQYFGPGTRLTVL.

The gene calls are TRBV7-3 and TRBJ2-2; 7 bases line up with TRBD2. The CDR3 has 15 residues. V lost 2 bases, J lost 4 bases, and 4 bases stayed unmatched. Germline V gives CDR1 SGHTA, CDR2 FQGTGA. CDR3 residues: CASSLQGGSTGELFF. The CDR3 DNA reads as TGTGCCAGCAGCTTACAGGGCGGGAGCACCGGGGAGCTGTTTTTT.

This clone has a single count. The chain carries TRBV19 and TRBJ1-5, with 7 bases that match TRBD1. Trimming at V came to 7 bases and at J to 1 base, leaving 7 bases not matched to a gene. This CDR3 spans 15 amino acids. Germline CDR1 is LNHDA and CDR2 is SQIVND (reference sequence). CDR3 nucleotide sequence: TGTGCCAGTAAAACCTTGGACAGGAGCAATCAGCCCCAGCATTTT. Translated: CASKTLDRSNQPQHF.

The chain joins TRBV5-4 to TRBJ2-1; 10 nucleotides align to TRBD2. The CDR3 consists of 17 residues. Trimming at V came to 1 base and at J to 0 bases, leaving 4 bases not matched to a gene. From germline, CDR1 is SGHNT and CDR2 YYREEE (reference sequence). CDR3 sequence (DNA): TGTGCCAGCAGCTTGTCTAGCGGGGGAAGCTCCTACAATGAGCAGTTCTTC. Translating gives CASSLSSGGSSYNEQFF.

This chain connects TRBV7-2 to TRBJ2-5; D is perhaps TRBD1 or TRBD2 (5 bases each). With 2 bases removed from V and 5 bases from J, the gap between germline ends came to 15 bases. Germline V lookup: CDR1 SGHTA, CDR2 FQGNSA. This CDR3 contains 15 residues. CDR3: CASSLRLSGRETQYF. The CDR3 DNA sequence: TGTGCCAGCAGCTTACGGCTCTCGGGGCGGGAGACCCAGTACTTC.

The chain joins TRBV4-3 to TRBJ2-7; 7 nucleotides match TRBD1. V lost 1 base, J lost 2 bases, and 5 bases stayed unmatched. The CDR3 has 15 residues. CDR1 and CDR2 from the germline V gene are LGHNA and YSLEER. CDR3 sequence reads: CASSQAYRGPYEQYF. Written as DNA, the CDR3 is TGCGCCAGCAGCCAAGCTTACAGGGGTCCCTACGAGCAGTACTTC.

This chain links TRBV4-1 with TRBJ1-1; D is undetermined. The germline CDR1 and CDR2 sequences are MGHRA and YSYEKL. CDR3 length: 17 amino acids. The V end lost 4 bases, the J end lost 0 bases, and 18 bases lay between the germline ends. CDR3 region: CASSLDKRVGMNTEAFF. CDR3 bases: TGCGCCAGCAGCCTAGATAAGCGGGTCGGGATGAACACTGAAGCTTTCTTT.

The J gene is TRBJ2-1, the V gene TRBV25-1; TRBD2 aligns across 12 bases. CDR3 length: 17 amino acids. With V trimmed by 5 bases and J by 5 bases, 10 bases remained unmatched. The germline CDR1 and CDR2 sequences are MGHDK and SYGVNS. In DNA form, the CDR3 reads TGTGCCAGCAGTCACCTAGCGGGAGGGCCGAAAAACAATGAGCAGTTCTTC. Protein product: CASSHLAGGPKNNEQFF.

The chain recombines TRBV5-5 with TRBJ2-6; 12 bases fit TRBD2. V trimming: 4 bases; J trimming: 0 bases; junction bases outside the gene matches: 5. This CDR3 region has 18 residues. The germline V gene has CDR1 SGHKS and CDR2 YYEKEE (reference sequence). The CDR3 spells CASSLLAGGDSGANVLTF. In nucleotides, the CDR3 is TGTGCCAGCAGCCTGCTAGCGGGAGGGGACTCTGGGGCCAACGTCCTGACTTTC. Combining the CDR3 with reference TRBV5-5 and TRBJ2-6 gives the whole variable domain DAGVTQSPTHLIKTRGQQVTLRCSPISGHKSVSWYQQVLGQGPQFIFQYYEKEERGRGNFPDRFSARQFPNYSSELNVNALLLGDSALYLCASSLLAGGDSGANVLTFGAGSRLTVL.

This chain uses TRBV2 with TRBJ2-3; 8 nucleotides match TRBD2. This CDR3 spans 14 amino acids. V gave up 8 bases and J gave up 0 bases; unmatched junction bases: 4. CDR1 is SNHLY, CDR2 FYNNEI, per germline. The CDR3 coding sequence is TGTGCCAGCGGAAGCGGGAGAAGCACAGATACGCAGTATTTT. It is translated as CASGSGRSTDTQYF.

The J gene is TRBJ2-1, the V gene TRBV9; D may be TRBD2 (6 bases). The CDR3 has 15 residues. Trimming pared 0 bases from V and 4 bases from J, leaving 11 bases between. Germline CDR1 SGDLS, CDR2 YYNGEE. CDR3 in amino acids: CASSVVADPYNEQFF. The CDR3, as DNA: TGTGCCAGCAGCGTAGTAGCGGACCCGTACAATGAGCAGTTCTTC.

This clone was seen once. The genes are TRBV19 and TRBJ2-1, with D unresolved. V was pared by 0 bases and J by 10 bases, with 7 bases between. The CDR3 covers 12 residues. Germline V CDR1 and CDR2: LNHDA, SQIVND (reference sequence). CDR3 in DNA: TGTGCCAGTAGTATAGATCGCAGAGAGCAGTTCTTC. It specifies CASSIDRREQFF.

The chain links TRBV6-1 to TRBJ1-1, with D perhaps matching TRBD1 (5 bases). The CDR3 has 15 amino acids. Germline CDR1 and CDR2: MNHNS and SASEGT. Deletions cut 6 bases from V and 0 bases from J, with 14 bases between. CDR3 residues: CASRFLGTMNTEAFF. The CDR3 nucleotides are TGTGCCAGCAGATTCTTAGGGACGATGAACACTGAAGCTTTCTTT.

The chain combines TRBV6-5 with TRBJ1-5, with D possibly being TRBD1 (5 bases). The CDR3 length is 15 residues. CDR1 is MNHEY, CDR2 SVGAGI, per germline. The ends were cut back, 6 bases at V and 0 bases at J, with 12 bases in the middle. This CDR3 is CASSPSGGSNQPQHF. The CDR3 nucleotides are TGTGCCAGCAGCCCCTCCGGGGGTAGCAATCAGCCCCAGCATTTT.

The rearrangement joins TRBV5-1 to TRBJ2-1, with 7 bases lining up with TRBD2. The germline CDR1 and CDR2 sequences are SGHRS and YFSETQ. CDR3 length: 15 residues. V lost 2 bases to trimming and J lost 1 base; unmatched junction nucleotides: 3. The CDR3 loop reads CASSLELASYNEQFF. In DNA form, the CDR3 reads TGCGCCAGCAGCTTAGAACTAGCGTCCTACAATGAGCAGTTCTTC.

This rearrangement joins TRBV5-1 to TRBJ2-7; 8 bases are shared with TRBD1. The CDR3 length is 14 residues. Per germline, CDR1 SGHRS and CDR2 YFSETQ. The trim removed 3 bases at V and 5 bases at J, leaving 7 bases unmatched. The CDR3 DNA is TGCGCCAGCAGCTCGTGGCAGGGGGCCCACGAGCAGTACTTC. Translating gives CASSSWQGAHEQYF.

The chain recombines TRBV19 with TRBJ2-1, with D hard to call. CDR1 and CDR2 (germline): LNHDA, SQIVND (reference sequence). This CDR3 comprises 15 residues. The V and J ends lost 7 bases and 0 bases respectively, with 13 bases between them. The CDR3 bases are TGTGCCAGTACAAGGACGCCGAGCTCCTACAATGAGCAGTTCTTC. As protein: CASTRTPSSYNEQFF. Combining the CDR3 with reference TRBV19 and TRBJ2-1 gives the whole variable domain DGGITQSPKYLFRKEGQNVTLSCEQNLNHDAMYWYRQDPGQGLRLIYYSQIVNDFQKGDIAEGYSVSREKKESFPLTVTSAQKNPTAFYLCASTRTPSSYNEQFFGPGTRLTVL.